Shown below are 20 T cell receptor beta chains from a single sample sequenced in a study of T cell responses to AZD1222 COVID-19 vaccine. Assay: immunoSEQ multiplex PCR; the TCRdb copy retains only in-frame clones and omits some. The sample holds roughly 100,000 clones; 86% are singletons and the top ten take 3% to 4%. The material sequenced was peripheral blood, taken 28 days after the second dose of the MenACWY control vaccine. Source of these receptors: an adult who received the MenACWY meningococcal vaccine as a control.

The CDR3 protein is CASGTDGGQPQHF. CDR3 coding DNA: TGTGCCAGCGGGACGGATGGTGGGCAGCCCCAGCATTTT. This chain uses TRBV27 with TRBJ1-5, with D possibly matching TRBD1 (5 bases). Trimming left V 8 bases short and J 7 bases short, with 15 bases between. Germline CDR1 reads MNHEY; CDR2 reads SMNVEV (reference sequence). The CDR3 length is 13 residues.

The sample holds a few counts of this clone. V is TRBV7-2 and J is TRBJ1-4, with 8 nucleotides matching TRBD1. The CDR3 is 15 residues long. The germline CDR1 and CDR2 sequences are SGHTA and FQGNSA. The V segment lost 2 bases and the J segment 8 bases; nucleotides outside the gene matches: 7. CDR3 sequence reads: CASSLRSRGREKLFF. The CDR3 DNA is TGTGCCAGCAGCTTACGGTCCAGGGGGCGAGAAAAACTGTTTTTT.

This chain joins TRBV19 and TRBJ2-3; 8 bases line up with TRBD1. V was pared by 8 bases and J by 4 bases, with 5 bases of the junction left unmatched. Germline V gives CDR1 LNHDA, CDR2 SQIVND (reference sequence). The CDR3 is made up of 13 amino acids. The CDR3 loop reads CASAGQGPDTQYF. The CDR3 bases are TGTGCCAGTGCAGGACAGGGCCCAGATACGCAGTATTTT.

V gene TRBV15 combines with J gene TRBJ2-2, with D uncertain. Trimming took 0 bases from V and 2 from J, leaving 10 bases between them. The CDR3 covers 16 residues. From germline, CDR1 is LNHNV and CDR2 YYDKDF (reference sequence). CDR3 region: CATSREASENTGELFF. CDR3 nucleotides: TGTGCCACCAGCAGAGAAGCCAGCGAAAACACCGGGGAGCTGTTTTTT.

The chain recombines TRBV7-2 with TRBJ1-5; D perhaps matches TRBD1 (5 bases). V was trimmed by 3 bases and J by 0 bases, leaving 12 bases between them. Germline loops: CDR1 SGHTA, CDR2 FQGNSA. The CDR3 consists of 16 residues. CDR3 in DNA: TGTGCCAGCAGCTTTGGGACGCCGTATAGCAATCAGCCCCAGCATTTT. Amino acids: CASSFGTPYSNQPQHF.

Only a few counts were recorded for this clone. The gene calls are TRBV15 and TRBJ2-1, with D possibly matching TRBD2 (5 bases). The CDR3 runs 18 residues. With 2 bases removed from V and 7 bases from J, the gap between germline ends came to 24 bases. CDR1 is LNHNV, CDR2 YYDKDF, per germline (reference sequence). The CDR3, as DNA: TGTGCCACCAGCAGACATTACTTCCGGGAACGGGGTTGGAATGAGCAGTTCTTC. This translates into CATSRHYFRERGWNEQFF.

The rearrangement uses TRBV7-8 and TRBJ1-2, with D perhaps TRBD1 (6 bases). This CDR3 is 14 amino acids long. In germline, CDR1 is SGHVS, CDR2 FQNEAQ. Trimming took off 5 bases at V and 4 bases at J, with 14 bases between the two ends. The CDR3 DNA is TGTGCCAGCAGCGGAGAGGGGGGGGCCTATGGCTACACCTTC. This encodes CASSGEGGAYGYTF.

DNA of the CDR3: TGTGCCAGCAGCGTATCTAGCGGGGGGGCCTACAATGAGCAGTTCTTC. Its translation is CASSVSSGGAYNEQFF. The rearrangement links TRBV7-3 to TRBJ2-1; TRBD2 matches 12 bases. The CDR3 runs to 16 residues. Looked up from germline, CDR1 is SGHTA and CDR2 is FQGTGA. The ends lost 5 bases at V and 2 bases at J; junction bases unmatched: 4.

The V gene is TRBV7-2, the J gene TRBJ2-7, with D perhaps matching TRBD1 (6 bases). Germline V gene lookup returns CDR1 SGHTA and CDR2 FQGNSA. With 4 bases removed from V and 0 bases from J, the gap between germline ends came to 10 bases. The CDR3 extends over 14 amino acids. In DNA form, the CDR3 reads TGTGCCAGCAGCTCCGACAGGTACTCCTACGAGCAGTACTTC. It translates to CASSSDRYSYEQYF. Complete variable domain (other parts from reference TRBV7-2 and TRBJ2-7): GAGVSQSPSNKVTEKGKDVELRCDPISGHTALYWYRQSLGQGLEFLIYFQGNSAPDKSGLPSDRFSAERTGGSVSTLTIQRTQQEDSAVYLCASSSDRYSYEQYFGPGTRLTVT.

The J gene is TRBJ2-1, the V gene TRBV19, with D perhaps TRBD2 (6 bases). Per germline, CDR1 LNHDA and CDR2 SQIVND (reference sequence). This CDR3 spans 13 amino acids. V was cut by 6 bases and J by 5 bases, with 11 bases left in between. The CDR3 coding sequence is TGTGCCAGTAGACCGGGCGGGGACAATGAGCAGTTCTTC. It specifies CASRPGGDNEQFF.

The rearrangement uses TRBV3-1 (or the pseudogene TRBV3-2) and TRBJ2-1; 7 bases are a match to TRBD2. The CDR3 sequence is 18 residues long. Per germline, CDR1 LGHDT and CDR2 YNNKEL (reference sequence). V was pared by 1 base and J by 3 bases, with 12 bases of the junction left unmatched. CDR3 sequence reads: CASSQGLGLLTSYNEQFF. The CDR3 coding sequence is TGTGCCAGCAGCCAAGGCCTGGGACTATTGACAAGCTACAATGAGCAGTTCTTC.

This chain joins TRBV24-1 and TRBJ2-5; no definite D call. V lost 0 bases and J lost 5, with 18 bases in between. The CDR3 is made up of 17 amino acids. Germline lookup yields CDR1 KGHDR and CDR2 SFDVKD. The CDR3 spells CATSDLGGSGNRETQYF. The CDR3 region has the DNA TGTGCCACCAGTGATTTGGGCGGAAGTGGCAATCGGGAGACCCAGTACTTC.

This sequence joins TRBV14 and TRBJ2-5; tentative D call: TRBD2 (6 bases). This CDR3 spans 14 amino acids. Trimming shortened V by 4 bases and J by 3 bases, and 12 bases separated the two germline ends. Per germline, CDR1 SGHDN and CDR2 FVKESK. The CDR3 is CASSPGTGEETQYF. In DNA form, the CDR3 reads TGTGCCAGCAGCCCTGGGACTGGTGAAGAGACCCAGTACTTC. The full variable domain, rest sourced from reference TRBV14 and TRBJ2-5, is EAGVTQFPSHSVIEKGQTVTLRCDPISGHDNLYWYRRVMGKEIKFLLHFVKESKQDESGMPNNRFLAERTGGTYSTLKVQPAELEDSGVYFCASSPGTGEETQYFGPGTRLLVL.

The chain couples TRBV11-2 to TRBJ2-1; no clear D gene. Between the trimmed V and J ends, which lost 6 bases and 0 bases, there was a span of 18 bases. Germline V CDR1 and CDR2: SGHAT, FQNNGV. The CDR3 length is 17 residues. The CDR3 DNA is TGTGCCAGCAGTCATAAGGACCGGGCAGACTCCTACAATGAGCAGTTCTTC. Translation gives CASSHKDRADSYNEQFF.

This clone has just a few counts. V and J are TRBV7-2 and TRBJ2-7; D gene ambiguous. The germline V gene has CDR1 SGHTA and CDR2 FQGNSA. The CDR3 has 14 amino acids. Trimming removed 0 bases from V and 0 bases from J, with 6 bases in between. CDR3 protein: CASSLAVFSYEQYF. The CDR3 bases are TGTGCCAGCAGCTTAGCGGTCTTCTCCTACGAGCAGTACTTC.

This clone occurred once. The chain couples TRBV27 to TRBJ1-1; no definite D call. Deletions cut 0 bases from V and 1 base from J, with 6 bases between. Germline CDR1 reads MNHEY; CDR2 reads SMNVEV (reference sequence). The CDR3 runs to 14 residues. The CDR3 here is CASSLSATNTEAFF. DNA of the CDR3: TGTGCCAGCAGTTTATCGGCCACGAACACTGAAGCTTTCTTT.

This clone was counted only a few times. This chain uses TRBV7-8 with TRBJ1-2, with D perhaps TRBD1 (6 bases). This CDR3 is built from 15 residues. Deletions cut 1 base from V and 4 bases from J, with 13 bases between. Germline loops: CDR1 SGHVS, CDR2 FQNEAQ. CDR3: CASSLELRGGYGYTF. DNA of the CDR3: TGTGCCAGCAGCTTAGAGCTCAGGGGTGGCTATGGCTACACCTTC.

The J gene is TRBJ1-6, the V gene TRBV2, with a tentative D call TRBD1 (5 bases). From germline, CDR1 is SNHLY and CDR2 FYNNEI. CDR3 length: 15 residues. V lost 6 bases, J lost 1 base, and 10 bases lay in between. In DNA form, the CDR3 reads TGTGCCAGCAGGTCTCAGGGTTCCTATAATTCACCCCTCCACTTT. It yields the protein CASRSQGSYNSPLHF. Filled out from reference TRBV2 and TRBJ1-6, the complete variable domain reads EPEVTQTPSHQVTQMGQEVILRCVPISNHLYFYWYRQILGQKVEFLVSFYNNEISEKSEIFDDQFSVERPDGSNFTLKIRSTKLEDSAMYFCASRSQGSYNSPLHFGNGTRLTVT.

This clone was seen at least ten times. This chain uses TRBV20-1 with TRBJ2-7, with TRBD1 as a possible D gene (6 bases). The CDR3 length is 15 residues. V dropped 3 bases and J dropped 0 bases, with 15 bases sitting between them. Germline loops: CDR1 DFQATT, CDR2 SNEGSKA (reference sequence). The chain's CDR3 is CSASKQDSFSYEQYF. The DNA for the CDR3 is TGCAGTGCTAGTAAACAGGACAGCTTCTCCTACGAGCAGTACTTC.

The V call is TRBV18, the J call TRBJ2-7; 10 positions match TRBD2. Germline V gene data show CDR1 as KGHSH and CDR2 as LQKENI. V was clipped by 5 bases and J by 1 base; unmatched bases: 5. This CDR3 contains 15 residues. In nucleotides, the CDR3 is TGTGCCAGCTCAGCCCCAGCGGGGGGGTCCTACGAGCAGTACTTC. It encodes CASSAPAGGSYEQYF.